This TCR beta chain was captured by sequencing in a study of blood T cells in healthy people across ages. Looked up from germline, CDR1 is SGHRS and CDR2 is YFSETQ. V was pared by 4 bases and J by 1 base, with 11 bases between. The CDR3 has 14 amino acids. This clonotype was counted at least ten times. Primers used in a second PCR of roughly 6 to 12 cycles were a sample-barcoded 5' primer and a J-beta primer mix. The template-switch adaptor was a 5' adaptor with 12 random nucleotides. It tagged each cDNA molecule. TCRdb re-derived calls from the 5' RACE reads in MiXCR, one entry per CDR3 protein. This table holds 750,000 to 950,000 distinct CDR3 sequences, almost 30% found once. Isolated PBMCs totaled at least 6.5 million in each sample. Separately, the same data were catalogued under a study of T cells of mothers and their children. That study reports: The study sampled a few healthy Caucasian mothers and their six children. Overlap measured in related mother-child pairs was slightly, non-significantly higher than in unrelated pairs.

The specimen sequenced was blood. The chain employs TRBV5-1 and TRBJ2-5; D unresolved. This receptor was obtained from a woman aged 40-49 years in good health. CDR3 region: CASSPDPGQETQYF. CDR3 coding DNA: TGCGCCAGCAGCCCGGACCCAGGCCAAGAGACCCAGTACTTC.